This TCR beta chain was recovered during a study of T cells in Graves' hyperthyroidism and ophthalmopathy. CDR1 is MDHEN and CDR2 is SYDVKM in the germline V gene. There are 18 residues in the CDR3. The V end lost 5 bases, the J end lost 1 base, and 23 bases lay between the germline ends. This clonotype was observed at least ten times. The investigators amplified TCR beta CDR3 regions from RNA transcripts. A first-round RT-PCR of the TCR CDR3 used the HTBI primer set. A single record per CDR3 protein comes from TCRdb applying MiXCR to the multiplex PCR reads. The sample lists under 400,000 distinct CDR3 sequences; roughly a fifth were seen once.

The sequence came from a woman in her 50s with Graves' hyperthyroidism. The chain employs TRBV28 and TRBJ1-2; TRBD1 might be the D (6 bases). The sample taken for sequencing was blood. This chain's CDR3 is CASSNRPGQQRLNYGYTF. The CDR3 DNA is TGTGCCAGCAGTAATCGACCGGGACAACAAAGACTTAACTATGGCTACACCTTC.